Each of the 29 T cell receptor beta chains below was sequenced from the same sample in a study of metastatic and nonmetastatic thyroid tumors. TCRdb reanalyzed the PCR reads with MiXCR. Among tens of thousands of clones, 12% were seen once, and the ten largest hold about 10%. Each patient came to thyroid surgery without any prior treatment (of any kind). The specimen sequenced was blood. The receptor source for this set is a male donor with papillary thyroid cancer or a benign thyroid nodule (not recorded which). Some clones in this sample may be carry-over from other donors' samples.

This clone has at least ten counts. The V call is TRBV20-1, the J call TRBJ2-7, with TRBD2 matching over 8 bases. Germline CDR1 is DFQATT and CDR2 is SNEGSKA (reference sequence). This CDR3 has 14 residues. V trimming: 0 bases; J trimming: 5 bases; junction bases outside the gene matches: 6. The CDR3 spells CSARDKGLEDEQYF. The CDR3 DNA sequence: TGCAGTGCTAGAGATAAGGGACTAGAGGACGAGCAGTACTTC.

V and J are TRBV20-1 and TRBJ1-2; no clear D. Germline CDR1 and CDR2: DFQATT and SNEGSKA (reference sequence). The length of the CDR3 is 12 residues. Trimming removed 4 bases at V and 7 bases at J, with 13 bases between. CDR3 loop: CSAMSHDAGYTF. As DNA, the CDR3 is TGCAGTGCTATGTCACATGATGCTGGCTACACCTTC.

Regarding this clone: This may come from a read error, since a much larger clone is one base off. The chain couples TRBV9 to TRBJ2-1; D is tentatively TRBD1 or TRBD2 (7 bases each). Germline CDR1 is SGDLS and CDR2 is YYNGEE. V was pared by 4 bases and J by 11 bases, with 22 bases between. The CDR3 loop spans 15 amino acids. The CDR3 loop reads CASSIGGGTTLQQFF. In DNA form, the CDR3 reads TGTGCCAGCAGCATAGGGGGCGGGACTACCTTGCAGCAGTTCTTC.

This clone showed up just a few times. DNA of the CDR3: TGTGCCACCAGCAGCGACAGGTCCTACTTTGGCTACACCTTC. Amino acid sequence: CATSSDRSYFGYTF. The chain carries TRBV15 and TRBJ1-2; weak D call: TRBD1 (6 bases). Trimming took off 3 bases at V and 7 bases at J, with 15 bases between the two ends. Looked up from germline, CDR1 is LNHNV and CDR2 is YYDKDF (reference sequence). This CDR3 spans 14 amino acids.

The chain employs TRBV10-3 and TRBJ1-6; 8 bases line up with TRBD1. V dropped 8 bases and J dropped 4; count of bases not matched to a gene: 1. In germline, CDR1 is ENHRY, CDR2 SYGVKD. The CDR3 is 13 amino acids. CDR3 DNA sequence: TGTGCCATCTGGACAGGGTATAATTCACCCCTCCACTTT. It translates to CAIWTGYNSPLHF.

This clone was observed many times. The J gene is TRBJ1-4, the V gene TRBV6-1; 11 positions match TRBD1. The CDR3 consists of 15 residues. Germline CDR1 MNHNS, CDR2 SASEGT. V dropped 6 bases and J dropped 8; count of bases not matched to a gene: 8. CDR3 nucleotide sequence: TGTGCCAGCAGCGTACCCGGGACAGGGGGAGAAAAACTGTTTTTT. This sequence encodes CASSVPGTGGEKLFF.

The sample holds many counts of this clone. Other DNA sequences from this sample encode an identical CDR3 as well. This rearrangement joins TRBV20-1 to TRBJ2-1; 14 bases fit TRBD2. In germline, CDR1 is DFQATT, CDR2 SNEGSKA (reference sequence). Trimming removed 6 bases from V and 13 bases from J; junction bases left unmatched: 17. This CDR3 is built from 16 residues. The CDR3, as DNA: TGCAGTGCAGATGGACTAGCGGGAGGTCCCAAAGGCGGCCAGTTCTTC. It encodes CSADGLAGGPKGGQFF.

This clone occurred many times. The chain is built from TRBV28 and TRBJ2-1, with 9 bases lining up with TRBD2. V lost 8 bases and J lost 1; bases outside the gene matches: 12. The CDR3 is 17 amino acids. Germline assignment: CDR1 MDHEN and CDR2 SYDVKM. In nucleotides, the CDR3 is TGTGCCAGCTTCGGGGCGGGCGGGAGGGTTTCCTACAATGAGCAGTTCTTC. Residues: CASFGAGGRVSYNEQFF.

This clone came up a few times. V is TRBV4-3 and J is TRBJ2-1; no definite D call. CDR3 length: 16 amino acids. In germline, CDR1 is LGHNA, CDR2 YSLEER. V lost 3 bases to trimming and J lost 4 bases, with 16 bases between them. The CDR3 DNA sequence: TGCGCCAGCAGCCAGTCCGCGCTACGGTGGTACAATGAGCAGTTCTTC. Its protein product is CASSQSALRWYNEQFF.

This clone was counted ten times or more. The CDR3 spells CASSLGPGYNEQFF. CDR3 nucleotides: TGTGCCAGCAGCTTGGGACCCGGTTACAATGAGCAGTTCTTC. V and J are TRBV11-3 and TRBJ2-1; either TRBD1 or TRBD2 may fit D (5 bases each). This CDR3 comprises 14 residues. Germline CDR1 and CDR2: SGHNT and YENEEA. The ends were cut back, 3 bases at V and 4 bases at J, with 10 bases in the middle. Full variable domain (missing parts from reference TRBV11-3 and TRBJ2-1): EAGVVQSPRYKIIEKKQPVAFWCNPISGHNTLYWYLQNLGQGPELLIRYENEEAVDDSQLPKDRFSAERLKGVDSTLKIQPAELGDSAVYLCASSLGPGYNEQFFGPGTRLTVL.

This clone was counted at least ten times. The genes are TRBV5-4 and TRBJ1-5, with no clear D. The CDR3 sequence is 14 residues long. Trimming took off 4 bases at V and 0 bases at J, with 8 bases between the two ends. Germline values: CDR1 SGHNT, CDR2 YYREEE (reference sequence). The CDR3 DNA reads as TGTGCCAGCAGCGTCGGGCCTAGCAATCAGCCCCAGCATTTT. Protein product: CASSVGPSNQPQHF.

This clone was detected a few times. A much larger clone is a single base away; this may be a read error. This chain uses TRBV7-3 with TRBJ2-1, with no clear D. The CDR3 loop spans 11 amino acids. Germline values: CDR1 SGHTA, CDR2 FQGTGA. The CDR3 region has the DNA TGTGCCATCAGCTTAACCAATGAGCAGTTCTTC. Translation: CAISLTNEQFF.

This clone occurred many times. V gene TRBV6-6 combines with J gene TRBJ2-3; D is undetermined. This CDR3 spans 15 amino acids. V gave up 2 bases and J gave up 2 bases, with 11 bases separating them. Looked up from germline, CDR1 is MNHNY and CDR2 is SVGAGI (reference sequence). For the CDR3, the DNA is TGTGCCAGCAGTTACCGCCCCTCCATCACAGATACGCAGTATTTT. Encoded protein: CASSYRPSITDTQYF.

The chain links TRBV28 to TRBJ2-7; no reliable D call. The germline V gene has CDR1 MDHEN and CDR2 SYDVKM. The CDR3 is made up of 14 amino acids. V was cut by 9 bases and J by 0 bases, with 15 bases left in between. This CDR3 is CASSIYASSYEQYF. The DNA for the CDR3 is TGTGCCAGTAGTATTTATGCCAGCTCCTACGAGCAGTACTTC.

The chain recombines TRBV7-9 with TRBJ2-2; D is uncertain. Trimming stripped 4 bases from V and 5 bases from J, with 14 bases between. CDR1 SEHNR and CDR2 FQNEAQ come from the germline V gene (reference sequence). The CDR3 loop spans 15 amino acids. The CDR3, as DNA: TGTGCCAGCAGCTCCGGGCCAAGGAATACCGGGGAGCTGTTTTTT. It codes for CASSSGPRNTGELFF.

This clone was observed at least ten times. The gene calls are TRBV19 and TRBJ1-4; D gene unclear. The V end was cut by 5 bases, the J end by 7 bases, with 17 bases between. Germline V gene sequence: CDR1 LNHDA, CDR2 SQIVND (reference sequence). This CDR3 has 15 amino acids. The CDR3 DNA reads TGTGCCAGTAGTTCGCGAGGGCCAGGCGGTGAAAAACTGTTTTTT. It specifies CASSSRGPGGEKLFF.

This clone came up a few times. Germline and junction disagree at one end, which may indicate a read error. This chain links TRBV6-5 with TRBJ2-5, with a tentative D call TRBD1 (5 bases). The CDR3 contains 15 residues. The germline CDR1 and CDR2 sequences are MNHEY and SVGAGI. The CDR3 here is CASIYSFGASETQYF. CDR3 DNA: TGTGCCAGCATTTACTCTTTTGGGGCCTCGGAGACCCAGTACTTC.

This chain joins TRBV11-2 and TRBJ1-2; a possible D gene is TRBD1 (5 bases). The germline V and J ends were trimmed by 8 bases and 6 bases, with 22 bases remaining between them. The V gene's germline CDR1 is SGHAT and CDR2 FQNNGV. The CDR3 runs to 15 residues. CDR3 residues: CASQAGVRHTDGYTF. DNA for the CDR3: TGTGCCAGCCAAGCGGGGGTCAGACATACGGATGGCTACACCTTC. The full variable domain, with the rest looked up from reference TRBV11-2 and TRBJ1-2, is EAGVAQSPRYKIIEKRQSVAFWCNPISGHATLYWYQQILGQGPKLLIQFQNNGVVDDSQLPKDRFSAERLKGVDSTLKIQPAKLEDSAVYLCASQAGVRHTDGYTFGSGTRLTVV.

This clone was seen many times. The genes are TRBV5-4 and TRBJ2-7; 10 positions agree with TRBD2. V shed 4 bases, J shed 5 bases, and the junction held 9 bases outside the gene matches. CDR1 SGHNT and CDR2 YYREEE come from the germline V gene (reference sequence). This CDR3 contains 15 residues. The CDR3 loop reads CASSTQLAGLNEQYF. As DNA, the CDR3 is TGTGCCAGCAGCACCCAACTAGCGGGGCTGAACGAGCAGTACTTC. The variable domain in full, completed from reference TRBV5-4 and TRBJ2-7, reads ETGVTQSPTHLIKTRGQQVTLRCSSQSGHNTVSWYQQALGQGPQFIFQYYREEENGRGNFPPRFSGLQFPNYSSELNVNALELDDSALYLCASSTQLAGLNEQYFGPGTRLTVT.

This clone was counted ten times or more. DNA for the CDR3: TGTGCCAGCAGTTTAACAGGGGGGCCCTCCTACGAGCAGTACTTC. Translation gives CASSLTGGPSYEQYF. The rearrangement links TRBV12-3 or TRBV12-4 to TRBJ2-7; TRBD1 agrees at 8 bases. This CDR3 has 15 amino acids. The J segment lost 0 bases and the V segment lost 2 bases, leaving 3 bases of the junction unmatched.

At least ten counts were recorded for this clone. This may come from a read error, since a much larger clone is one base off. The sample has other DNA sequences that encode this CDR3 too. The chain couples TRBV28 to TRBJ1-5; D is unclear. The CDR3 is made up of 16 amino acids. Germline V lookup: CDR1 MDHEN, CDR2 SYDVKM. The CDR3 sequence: CASSLFMRSVYQPQHF. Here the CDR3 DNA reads TGCGCCAGCAGTTTATTCATGAGGTCTGTCTATCAGCCCCAGCATTTT.

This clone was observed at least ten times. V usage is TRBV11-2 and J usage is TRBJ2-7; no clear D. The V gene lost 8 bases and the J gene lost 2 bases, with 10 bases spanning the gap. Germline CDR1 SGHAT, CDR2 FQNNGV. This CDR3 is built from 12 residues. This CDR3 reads CASADGPYEQYF. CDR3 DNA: TGTGCCAGCGCGGACGGTCCCTACGAGCAGTACTTC.

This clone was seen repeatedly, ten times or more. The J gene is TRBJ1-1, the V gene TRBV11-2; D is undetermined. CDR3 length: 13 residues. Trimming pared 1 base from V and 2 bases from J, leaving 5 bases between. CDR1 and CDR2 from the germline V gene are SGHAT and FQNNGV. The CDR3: CASSLGANTEAFF. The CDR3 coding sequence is TGTGCCAGCAGCTTAGGGGCAAACACTGAAGCTTTCTTT.

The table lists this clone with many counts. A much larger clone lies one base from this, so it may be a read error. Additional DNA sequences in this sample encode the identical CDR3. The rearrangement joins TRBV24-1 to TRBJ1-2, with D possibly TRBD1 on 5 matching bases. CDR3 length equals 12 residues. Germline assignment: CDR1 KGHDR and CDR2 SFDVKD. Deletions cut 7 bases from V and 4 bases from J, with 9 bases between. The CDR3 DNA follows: TGTGCCACCAGCGCAGGGTCCTATGGCTACACCTTC. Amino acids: CATSAGSYGYTF.

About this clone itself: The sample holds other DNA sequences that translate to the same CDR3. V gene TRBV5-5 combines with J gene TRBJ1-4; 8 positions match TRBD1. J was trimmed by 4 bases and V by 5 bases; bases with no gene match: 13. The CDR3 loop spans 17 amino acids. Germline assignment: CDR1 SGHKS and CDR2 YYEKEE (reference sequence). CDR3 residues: CASSAGQVTIFNEKLFF. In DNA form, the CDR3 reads TGTGCCAGCAGTGCGGGACAGGTGACCATATTTAATGAAAAACTGTTTTTT.

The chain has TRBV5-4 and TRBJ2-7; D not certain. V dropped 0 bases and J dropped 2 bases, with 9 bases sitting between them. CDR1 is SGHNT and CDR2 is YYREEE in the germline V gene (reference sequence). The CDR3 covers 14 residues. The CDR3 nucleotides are TGTGCCAGCAGCTTGGGTCACAGAGCCTACGAGCAGTACTTC. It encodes CASSLGHRAYEQYF. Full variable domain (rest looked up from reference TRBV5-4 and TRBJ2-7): ETGVTQSPTHLIKTRGQQVTLRCSSQSGHNTVSWYQQALGQGPQFIFQYYREEENGRGNFPPRFSGLQFPNYSSELNVNALELDDSALYLCASSLGHRAYEQYFGPGTRLTVT.

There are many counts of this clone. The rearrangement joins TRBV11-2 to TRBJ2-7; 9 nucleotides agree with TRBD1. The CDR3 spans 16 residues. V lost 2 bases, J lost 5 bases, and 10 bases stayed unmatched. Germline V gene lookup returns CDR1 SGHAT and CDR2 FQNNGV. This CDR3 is CASSLPQGANFHEQYF. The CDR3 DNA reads TGTGCCAGCAGCTTACCACAGGGGGCGAATTTCCACGAGCAGTACTTC.

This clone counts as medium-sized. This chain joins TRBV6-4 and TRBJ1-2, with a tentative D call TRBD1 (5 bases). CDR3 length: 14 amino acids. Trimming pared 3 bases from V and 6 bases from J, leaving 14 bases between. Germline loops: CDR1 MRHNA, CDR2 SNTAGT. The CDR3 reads CASSEAGTADGYTF. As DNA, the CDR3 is TGTGCCAGCAGTGAAGCCGGGACGGCGGATGGCTACACCTTC.

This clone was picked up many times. The CDR3 nucleotides are TGCAGTGCTAGAGGGTCTAGCGGGAGGGGGGATACGCAGTATTTT. Its translation is CSARGSSGRGDTQYF. This chain connects TRBV20-1 to TRBJ2-3, with TRBD2 matching 12 bases. CDR3 size: 15 residues. Trimming took 1 base from V and 6 from J; bases not matched to a gene: 5. In germline, CDR1 is DFQATT, CDR2 SNEGSKA (reference sequence).